The clone carrying this T cell receptor (beta chain) has more than one count but fewer than ten. The antigen is not known. The ends lost 1 base at V and 8 bases at J; junction bases unmatched: 13. Germline V gives CDR1 SGHVS, CDR2 FQNEAQ. The length of the CDR3 is 18 residues. This specimen belongs to a study of T-cell memory formation after mild COVID-19. A single record per CDR3 protein comes from TCRdb applying MiXCR to the 5' RACE reads. This table has 450,000 or so distinct CDR3 sequences, roughly 20% appearing once. Study-wide results and caveats: Some clones that responded turned up in pre-infection memory, which suggests that cross-reactive memory joined in. Clones shrinking from day 15 to 85 showed even CD4/CD8 mixes; later expanders tilted CD4+.

The gene calls are TRBV7-8 and TRBJ2-1, with 11 bases matching TRBD2. The clonotype was recovered from an adult woman who had mild COVID-19 (a few samples of this study predate the infection). Cell type and time point are not known. The sample consisted of PBMCs or a T cell subset sorted from them (not recorded which). The CDR3, as DNA: TGTGCCAGCAGCTTAGGGAGGTTGGATAGCGGGAGGGCATATGAGCAGTTCTTC. As protein: CASSLGRLDSGRAYEQFF.